This TCR beta chain stems from a study of blood T cells in healthy people across ages (dated by TCRdb to the mid-2010s). With respect to the entire study: In model experiments, template switching captured about one uniquely barcoded TCR beta cDNA molecule for every two T cells. The study measured age-related changes in TCR beta repertoire diversity using deep sequencing normalized with unique cDNA molecular identifiers. Using the same blood draw, the study looked at two additional independent replicas of 1 million unique cDNA reads for two donors, one aged 18 to 30 and the other aged 80 or older. Donors were grouped into four age groups: young (average 16 years), middle-aged (around 39), aged (roughly 67) and long-lived (approximately 82).

Overall study outcomes, separate from this receptor: The percentage of naive T cells measured by flow cytometry correlated strongly with observed TCR beta diversity. Compared with the aged group, the long-lived group had more naive CD4+ T cells, fewer expanded clones and increased TCR diversity, suggesting age selection. Donor CMV infection status was unknown, potentially confounding age-related changes in expanded clonotypes. Since profiling was done on bulk unsorted PBMCs, naive and antigen-experienced compartments could not be conclusively compared. Observed TCR beta diversity per million T cells fell roughly linearly with age, and a significant reduction was already apparent by age around 40. Estimates of total diversity from one million sequenced T cells were regarded as lower bounds and underestimates.

In the germline V gene, CDR1 corresponds to MNHEY and CDR2 to SVGAGI. The CDR3 measures 14 amino acids from cysteine to phenylalanine. The only DNA kept is the CDR3, 42 bases in frame from the first base. After removal of 5 bases from V and 4 bases from J, the junction retains 7 bases not matched to a gene. The donors were 40 or so Caucasian individuals from Russia, aged 6 to 90 years, who were systemically healthy. About 10 milliliters of peripheral blood were collected from each donor into EDTA-treated Vacutainer tubes. Ficoll-Paque density-gradient centrifugation was used to isolate PBMCs, with at least 6.5 million per sample. Trizol reagent was used to extract total RNA from PBMCs, with at least 5.5 micrograms per sample. For every donor, flow cytometry on a PBMC aliquot measured the percentage of naive CD45RAhigh/CD27high T cells. In the case of this clonotype: The antigen this receptor binds is unknown. No quality values exist for individual bases; no much larger clone is one base distant.

Libraries were made using 5' RACE. Sequencing was performed on an Illumina HiSeq 2500. A second about 7 to 12 cycle PCR used a sample-barcoded 5' primer and a J-beta primer mix. A template-switch 5' adaptor carrying 12 random nucleotides introduced a unique molecular identifier onto each TCR beta cDNA molecule. Each sample yielded at least 3 million CDR3-containing paired-end reads. The Mint cDNA synthesis kit, primed by a TRBC-specific oligonucleotide, was used to synthesize first-strand cDNA from all RNA. Following uracil-DNA glycosylase treatment, a first 18-cycle PCR with universal primers M1SS and BC2_uni_R was performed on all cDNA. The study's own analysis went as follows. Normalization of each sample was performed by random selection of 1 million high-quality reads, each carrying a distinct molecular identifier. Reads with shared molecular identifiers were discarded instead of being binned into consensus sequences. MiTCR, set to a Q25 quality threshold and the strictest error-elimination algorithm, was used for CDR3 identification, clonotype clustering and error correction. A nonparametric unseen species model with Euler transformation was used to estimate a lower bound on total TCR beta diversity. TCRdb ran its own pipeline on the public reads, namely fastp trimming at Q25 and MiXCR clone calling, and kept in-frame beta chains. Identical CDR3 protein sequences are pooled into one entry, listed with their most common genes and DNA. V and J calls and clone size were set by TCRdb, not the authors. This sample is represented by 800,000 to 950,000 distinct CDR3 sequences; roughly 28% of them were singletons. The top ten constitute about a tenth of the sample.

These data were also reused for a study on T cells of mothers and their children. Reported in the second study: Nine systemically healthy Caucasian individuals, comprising three mothers and their six children, were included as donors. cDNA synthesis consumed the entire amount of extracted RNA, loaded at about 1.6 ug RNA in each 15 ul reaction. In the second PCR, the M1S primer added sample barcodes and 2-4 random nucleotides. Over 8 million TCR beta CDR3 reads were obtained for each mother, and 2.5 million to 3.5 million reads were obtained for each child. Thymic selection shapes the output of TCR recombination in a similar way in related and unrelated pairs, and inherited differences have a minor effect. Normalized repertoire overlap was always slightly but never significantly higher in related than unrelated mother-child pairs. With a sensitivity of approximately 93 clones per million clonotypes, no persistent microchimeric T cell clones were detected. Deep NGS was used in the study to compare the TCR beta repertoires of mothers and children and to look for features that separate related mother-child pairs from unrelated individuals. The mean age was roughly 40 +/- 4 years for the mothers and around 10 +/- 4 years for the children. After adapter ligation with NEBNext reagents, the libraries were sequenced on Illumina HiSeq 2000 with 100+100 nt paired-end reads. To prevent cross-contamination, the mother and child libraries were prepared a month apart and were sequenced in separate runs. For each donor, between roughly 500,000 and 2,200,000 distinct TCR beta clonotypes were identified. Naive TCR beta clonotypes were estimated from low-frequency clonotypes matched to each donor's FACS-determined naive share, without sorting.

The receptor comes from a woman aged 40 to 50 in good health. Material: blood. The V and J genes are TRBV6-5 and TRBJ1-2; a stretch of 7 junction bases matches TRBD1. The encoded CDR3 is CASSEGTDFYGYTF. The DNA reads TGTGCCAGCAGTGAGGGGACAGACTTCTATGGCTACACCTTC.